The source of this T cell receptor beta chain is a study of immune cell composition in non-small cell lung cancer. Normal lung was sampled as far from the tumour as possible, at least 3 cm. The CDR3 covers 15 residues. CDR1 is MNHNY, CDR2 SVGAGI, per germline (reference sequence). V lost 5 bases to trimming and J lost 4 bases; unmatched junction nucleotides: 4. Sequencing was performed with immunoSEQ multiplex PCR; in TCRdb, only in-frame clones are kept and a portion is missing. The table lists fewer than 20,000 clones, 70% to 85% of them singletons. Study-wide findings and caveats: Clones >0.5% enriched in tumour were rarer in adenocarcinoma (around 33%) than squamous (about 80%).

Comment on this clone: Its antigen is not known.

The sample also formed part of further work on CD4 T cells in lung cancer. As reported in that work: Neoantigen-specific CD4+ T-cell clones and TCRs were isolated from blood. Some responses in blood might come from in vitro naive priming, not memory.

This TCR derives from a human donor with non-small cell lung cancer. The gene calls are TRBV6-6 and TRBJ2-2, with TRBD2 matching 10 bases. Sequencing was done on a sample of non-adjacent lung tissue. The CDR3 coding sequence is TGTGCCAGCAGTCCTGGACTAGCGGCCACCGGGGAGCTGTTTTTT. Protein sequence: CASSPGLAATGELFF.